Sequencing of this T cell receptor delta chain was carried out in a study of Vδ1+ human thymocytes. Whole-study results and caveats: TRG sequences recurred across donors, whereas TRD sequences stayed essentially private. Thymic TRG and TRD repertoires appeared highly polyclonal.

Germline V lookup: CDR1 TSWWSYY, CDR2 QGS. Trimming left V 0 bases short and J 2 bases short, with 19 bases between. This CDR3 comprises 18 residues. After alphabeta T cell depletion, CD3+ Vdelta1+ Vdelta2- thymocytes were sorted. Sequences come from RNA converted to cDNA by reverse transcription. The CDR3 regions were amplified by multiplex PCR from V-gene primers to a constant-region primer. With CATT, TCRdb re-called clones from the multiplex PCR reads. This sample yields fewer than 25,000 delta-chain clones, of which roughly 8% are seen a single time; just under 1% belongs to the top ten. Concerning this clone itself: The antigen is undetermined.

The chain employs TRDV1 and TRDJ1; D possibly corresponds to TRDD2 (6 bases). The TCR comes from a child less than two years old who had congenital heart surgery. Sequences were obtained from Vdelta1+ gamma-delta thymocytes from the thymus. As to subset: FACS-sorted CD3+ TCRalphabeta- TCRVdelta1+ TCRVdelta2- thymocytes. CDR3 in amino acids: CALGELPSLPLYTDKLIF. In DNA, the CDR3 is TGTGCTCTTGGGGAACTACCTTCCCTCCCCCTTTATACCGATAAACTCATCTTT.